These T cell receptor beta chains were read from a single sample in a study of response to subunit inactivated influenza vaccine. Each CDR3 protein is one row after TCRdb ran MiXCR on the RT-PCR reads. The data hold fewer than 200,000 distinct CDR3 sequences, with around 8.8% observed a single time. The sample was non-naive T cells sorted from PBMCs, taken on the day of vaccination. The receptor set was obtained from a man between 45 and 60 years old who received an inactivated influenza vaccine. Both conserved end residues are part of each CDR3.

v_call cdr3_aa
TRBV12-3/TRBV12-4 CASSFSPGVTGELFF
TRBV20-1 CSAFNRDYRGRGLNEQFF
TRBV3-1 CASSQMDRTNTEAFF
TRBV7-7 CASSLGGPPDTQYF
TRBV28 CASSIGSNYEQYF
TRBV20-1 CSATRDTDTQYF
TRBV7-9 CASSPTSVNTGELFF
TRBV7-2 CASSFVPAGAGELFF
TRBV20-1 CSAKPHGPLYEQYF
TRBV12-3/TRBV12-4 CASSFGEGETQYF
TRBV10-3 CAIRRDSVYEQYF
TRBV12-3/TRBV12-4 CASSLGDRLSNQPQHF
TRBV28 CASSFRRGTQQFF
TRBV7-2 CASSSGLATGELFF
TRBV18 CASSPERNEQYF
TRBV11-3 CASSYRANTEAFF
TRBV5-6 CASSLLGAGTGELFF
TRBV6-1 CASSRLTSGGTPYEQYF
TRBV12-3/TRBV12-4 CASSRQGNTGELFF
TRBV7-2 CASSGGGANTDTQYF
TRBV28 CASRGTSGRNEQFF
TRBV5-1 CASSSGLAGGPEGSFF
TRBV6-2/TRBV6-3 CASSSMTTGELFF
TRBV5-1 CASSLSPAGSYEQYF
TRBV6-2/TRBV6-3 CASISYWDEQFF
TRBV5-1 CASSSGLDRPYNEQFF
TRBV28 CASSLFTDTQYF
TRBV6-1 CASSEETGTTYEQYF
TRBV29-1 CSVEKGVEQYF
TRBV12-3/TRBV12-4 CASSFSNGGGELFF
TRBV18 CASSPPNGAGDGYTF
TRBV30 CAWSQSGGVYTDTQYF
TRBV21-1 CASSKVGCPSRQGTPFYNEQFF
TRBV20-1 CSANPTALGGYTF
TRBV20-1 CSASSTSGGALETQYF
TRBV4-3 CASSPGQGPPYEQYF
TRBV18 CASSPGAGSGPYEQYF
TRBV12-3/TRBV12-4 CASSYRTSGYLYEQYF
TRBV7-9 CASSPSGSAGGSHEQFF
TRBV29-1 CSVTKSSYEQYF
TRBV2 CASSEIKGYSGNTIYF
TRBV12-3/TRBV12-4 CASRGQGNPSYNEQFF
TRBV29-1 CSVKTSGRQNNEQFF
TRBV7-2 CASSSSGGRQETQYF
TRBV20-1 CSASGDRGRGQETQYF
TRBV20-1 CSASLREGGTDTQYF